The 19 T cell receptor beta chains reported below all come from one sample, sequenced in a study of Tregs in tolerant kidney transplant recipients (dated by TCRdb to between 2018 and 2021). The receptor library was made with the immunoSEQ multiplex PCR assay. TCRdb took this table from immuneACCESS and kept in-frame rearrangements with V and J called. Such tables lack part of the clones; where checked against another copy, unresolved V genes explain under half of the gap, and the rest is unexplained. For this sample the table gives 75,000 to 95,000 clones, of which around 90% were detected only once. 4.7% of the sample rests with the top ten. The sample taken for sequencing was CD8+ T cells from blood. The receptors were gathered from a human donor in good health.

This chain joins TRBV30 and TRBJ2-7, with D unresolved. Germline V gives CDR1 GTSNPN, CDR2 SVGIG (reference sequence). The CDR3 contains 12 residues. Between the trimmed V and J ends, which lost 0 bases and 4 bases, there was a span of 7 bases. The CDR3 here is CAWSVLRYEQYF. CDR3 nucleotides: TGTGCCTGGAGTGTACTGAGGTACGAGCAGTACTTC.

This clone was observed once. The chain is built from TRBV11-2 and TRBJ2-3; 9 nucleotides line up with TRBD2. With V trimmed by 3 bases and J by 4 bases, 2 bases remained unmatched. Germline CDR1 and CDR2: SGHAT and FQNNGV. This CDR3 region has 14 residues. The CDR3 loop reads CASSFPSGADTQYF. The DNA of the CDR3 is TGTGCCAGCAGCTTCCCTAGCGGGGCAGATACGCAGTATTTT.

CDR3 sequence: CASSDDRAGNEQYF. The DNA for the CDR3 is TGTGCCAGCAGTGATGACAGGGCAGGAAACGAGCAGTACTTC. The rearrangement uses TRBV27 and TRBJ2-7, with TRBD1 matching 7 bases. The V segment lost 5 bases and the J segment 5 bases; nucleotides outside the gene matches: 9. CDR1 and CDR2 (germline): MNHEY, SMNVEV (reference sequence). The CDR3 totals 14 residues.

This clone was seen a single time. V gene TRBV27 combines with J gene TRBJ1-4; TRBD1 might be the D (6 bases). The CDR3 is 12 amino acids. V gave up 5 bases and J gave up 8 bases, with 9 bases separating them. Germline CDR1 is MNHEY and CDR2 is SMNVEV (reference sequence). The chain's CDR3 is CASSPGTEKLFF. DNA for the CDR3: TGTGCCAGCAGTCCAGGGACAGAAAAACTGTTTTTT.

The chain carries TRBV5-1 and TRBJ2-5; D uncertain. This CDR3 comprises 12 residues. Trimming removed 6 bases from V and 5 bases from J, with 11 bases in between. Germline V CDR1 and CDR2: SGHRS, YFSETQ. The chain's CDR3 is CASTKGWETQYF. CDR3 nucleotides: TGCGCCAGCACCAAGGGATGGGAGACCCAGTACTTC.

This clone was seen only a few times. The CDR3: CASKPRGHYNEQFF. CDR3 coding DNA: TGTGCCAGCAAACCCAGGGGGCACTACAATGAGCAGTTCTTC. The chain employs TRBV6-5 and TRBJ2-1, with 8 positions matching TRBD1. The junction had 5 bases not matched to a gene; V was cut back by 7 bases and J by 3 bases. The CDR3 runs 14 residues. Germline V CDR1 and CDR2: MNHEY, SVGAGI.

The chain couples TRBV30 to TRBJ2-3; 9 nucleotides align to TRBD2. With 3 bases clipped from V and 1 base from J, the junction kept 20 bases outside the gene matches. The CDR3 has 20 amino acids. In germline, CDR1 is GTSNPN, CDR2 SVGIG (reference sequence). DNA for the CDR3: TGTGCCTGGAGGCACACGTCCGGGACTAGCCGACCGGGTGGCACAGATACGCAGTATTTT. It codes for CAWRHTSGTSRPGGTDTQYF.

The genes are TRBV7-9 and TRBJ2-3; D may be TRBD1 (6 bases). Germline CDR1 reads SEHNR; CDR2 reads FQNEAQ (reference sequence). This CDR3 comprises 16 residues. Deletions cut 5 bases from V and 2 bases from J, with 17 bases between. The CDR3 loop reads CASSLPLDSATDTQYF. The CDR3 region has the DNA TGTGCCAGCAGCCTCCCCCTGGACAGTGCCACAGATACGCAGTATTTT.

V usage is TRBV5-1 and J usage is TRBJ2-5; 10 nucleotides match TRBD2. The CDR3 consists of 15 residues. J was trimmed by 3 bases and V by 5 bases; bases with no gene match: 7. The germline V gene has CDR1 SGHRS and CDR2 YFSETQ. The CDR3 DNA sequence: TGCGCCAGCAGGACGACTAGCGGGCAAAAAGAGACCCAGTACTTC. It is translated as CASRTTSGQKETQYF.

This sequence joins TRBV13 and TRBJ1-2, with 8 positions matching TRBD1. Germline V gene sequence: CDR1 PRHDT, CDR2 FYEKMQ (reference sequence). The V and J ends lost 3 bases and 4 bases, in that order; junction bases with no gene match: 1. The CDR3 loop spans 13 amino acids. The CDR3 is CASSFDRGYGYTF. The DNA for the CDR3 is TGTGCCAGCAGCTTTGACAGGGGCTATGGCTACACCTTC.

This chain joins TRBV19 and TRBJ2-1; D is perhaps TRBD1 or TRBD2 (6 bases each). Germline CDR1 and CDR2: LNHDA and SQIVND (reference sequence). This CDR3 contains 15 residues. Trimming left V 2 bases short and J 4 bases short, with 12 bases between. Here the CDR3 DNA reads TGTGCCAGTAGTATAAGGGGGGTGCTTTACAATGAGCAGTTCTTC. Translated: CASSIRGVLYNEQFF. Full variable domain (remainder filled in from reference TRBV19 and TRBJ2-1): DGGITQSPKYLFRKEGQNVTLSCEQNLNHDAMYWYRQDPGQGLRLIYYSQIVNDFQKGDIAEGYSVSREKKESFPLTVTSAQKNPTAFYLCASSIRGVLYNEQFFGPGTRLTVL.

V is TRBV11-2 and J is TRBJ1-3, with 9 bases matching TRBD1. The V gene's germline CDR1 is SGHAT and CDR2 FQNNGV. V lost 3 bases, J lost 8 bases, and 8 bases stayed unmatched. The length of the CDR3 is 15 residues. The CDR3 region has the DNA TGTGCCAGCAGCTTGAGGACAGGGGTTCGAGACACCATATATTTT. Its translation is CASSLRTGVRDTIYF.

This chain uses TRBV10-2 with TRBJ2-1, with 7 nucleotides matching TRBD1. CDR1 WSHSY and CDR2 SAAADI come from the germline V gene. Germline trimming cut 7 bases from V and 7 bases from J; bases unmatched to any gene: 7. The CDR3 is made up of 13 amino acids. CDR3 sequence reads: CASTAEGANEQFF. The CDR3 DNA is TGCGCCAGCACCGCCGAGGGGGCAAATGAGCAGTTCTTC.

J is TRBJ2-7 and V is TRBV11-3, with D unclear. CDR3 length: 14 amino acids. Per the germline V gene, CDR1 is SGHNT and CDR2 is YENEEA. Trimming stripped 5 bases from V and 2 bases from J, with 13 bases between. Here the CDR3 reads CASSTRTAPYEQYF. The CDR3 region has the DNA TGTGCCAGCAGCACCCGGACGGCTCCCTACGAGCAGTACTTC.

This chain links TRBV7-9 with TRBJ2-2; D is possibly TRBD2 (6 bases). V was pared by 2 bases and J by 1 base, with 11 bases between. Per germline, CDR1 SEHNR and CDR2 FQNEAQ (reference sequence). The CDR3 consists of 16 residues. CDR3 residues: CASSLSGSGNTGELFF. CDR3 in DNA: TGTGCCAGCAGCTTATCCGGGAGCGGGAACACCGGGGAGCTGTTTTTT.

The chain is built from TRBV11-3 and TRBJ2-1; 10 bases agree with TRBD2. Trimming at V came to 5 bases and at J to 4 bases, leaving 2 bases not matched to a gene. The CDR3 is made up of 14 amino acids. The germline CDR1 and CDR2 sequences are SGHNT and YENEEA. This CDR3 reads CASSTSGEYNEQFF. The DNA for the CDR3 is TGTGCCAGCAGCACTAGCGGGGAATACAATGAGCAGTTCTTC.

This sequence joins TRBV7-7 and TRBJ2-3; 7 bases are shared with TRBD2. V shed 1 base and J 3 bases; nucleotides not matched to a gene: 13. Germline V gene sequence: CDR1 SSHAT, CDR2 FNYEAQ (reference sequence). This CDR3 contains 18 residues. The CDR3, as DNA: TGTGCCAGCAGCTTAGGAGTTAGGTCGCGGGAGTGGACAGATACGCAGTATTTT. Its protein product is CASSLGVRSREWTDTQYF.

V usage is TRBV18 and J usage is TRBJ1-1, with D unclear. The germline V and J ends were trimmed by 6 bases and 3 bases, with 8 bases remaining between them. Germline loops: CDR1 KGHSH, CDR2 LQKENI. CDR3 size: 12 residues. CDR3 sequence reads: CASSPVDTEAFF. For the CDR3, the DNA is TGTGCCAGCTCCCCCGTGGACACTGAAGCTTTCTTT.

This clone has just one count. CDR3 amino acids: CASSFGGDQPQHF. Written as DNA, the CDR3 is TGTGCCAGCAGCTTTGGAGGGGATCAGCCCCAGCATTTT. The chain joins TRBV5-6 to TRBJ1-5; D might be TRBD1 (5 bases). The CDR3 is made up of 13 amino acids. Germline CDR1 is SGHDT and CDR2 is YYEEEE. The V gene lost 2 bases and the J gene lost 5 bases, with 8 bases spanning the gap.